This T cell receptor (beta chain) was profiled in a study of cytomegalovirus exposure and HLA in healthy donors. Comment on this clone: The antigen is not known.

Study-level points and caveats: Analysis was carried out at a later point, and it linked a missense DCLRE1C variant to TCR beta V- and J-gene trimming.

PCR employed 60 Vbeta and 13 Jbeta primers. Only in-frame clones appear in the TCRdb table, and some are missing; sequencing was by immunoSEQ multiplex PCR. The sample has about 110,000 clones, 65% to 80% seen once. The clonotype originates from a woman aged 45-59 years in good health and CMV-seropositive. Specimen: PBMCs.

CDR3 in DNA: TGCGCCAGCAGCCAGAGAGGGGGAAACACCATATATTTT. Its protein is CASSQRGGNTIYF. The chain couples TRBV4-3 to TRBJ1-3; the D is unclear. The V gene's germline CDR1 is LGHNA and CDR2 YSLEER. Trimming removed 3 bases at V and 4 bases at J, with 7 bases between. There are 13 residues in the CDR3.